A single sample is the source of the 24 T cell receptor beta chains below, sequenced in a study of T cells in women clearing cervical HPV infection (dated by TCRdb to 2016 to 2019). Libraries were prepared through the immunoSEQ multiplex PCR assay. Imported from immuneACCESS, the table was reduced by TCRdb to in-frame sequences with V and J called. These copies leave out some clones; in studies compared against another copy, an unresolved V gene accounts for under half, and the cause of the remainder is not known. The table kept for this sample lists tens of thousands of clones. The top ten constitute 5.5% to 8% of the sample. The sample consisted of blood buffy coat. The receptors shown here come from a woman between 18 and 70 years old with a cervical HPV16 infection that either progressed to CIN3+ or cleared (not recorded which).

On this clone itself: The read ends 3 residues shy of where the CDR3 ends; the end is completed using the germline J gene. V gene TRBV7-9 combines with J gene TRBJ1-1, with 7 bases that match TRBD1. The V and J ends lost 1 base and 7 bases, in that order; junction bases with no gene match: 9. CDR3 size: 15 residues. Germline CDR1 reads SEHNR; CDR2 reads FQNEAQ (reference sequence). Here the CDR3 reads CASSLGTGAVGEAFF. The DNA read from the CDR3 is TGTGCCAGCAGCTTAGGTACAGGGGCGGTGGGTGAA.

Note on this clone: Read data end 3 residues before the CDR3 end; the end is taken from the germline J gene. The chain recombines TRBV6-2 or TRBV6-3 with TRBJ2-3; D possibly corresponds to TRBD2 (6 bases). CDR1 MNHEY and CDR2 SVGEGT come from the germline V gene. This CDR3 is 13 amino acids long. The CDR3 reads CASSYGGWETQYF. The part of the CDR3 DNA that was read is TGTGCCAGCAGTTACGGGGGGTGGGAGACG.

Turning to this clone: The read terminates 3 residues ahead of where the CDR3 ends, so the germline J gene completes it. V gene TRBV29-1 combines with J gene TRBJ2-5; D is undetermined. Trimming shortened V by 3 bases and J by 6 bases, and 14 bases separated the two germline ends. CDR1 and CDR2 (germline): SQVTM, ANQGSEA. This CDR3 has 13 residues. Incomplete CDR3 DNA: TGCAGCGTTGACCCCCTAGTTGTCCAGACC. Residues: CSVDPLVVQT. The full CDR3 sequence reads CSVDPLVVQTQYF.

As concerns this clone: The CDR3 extends 3 residues past the end of the read, so its final part is completed from the germline J gene. This chain links TRBV5-4 with TRBJ2-7; 10 nucleotides line up with TRBD1. V trimming: 4 bases; J trimming: 5 bases; junction bases outside the gene matches: 12. The germline gives CDR1 SGHNT, CDR2 YYREEE (reference sequence). The length of the CDR3 is 16 residues. The CDR3 sequence: CASSTFTGTGDHEQYF. Incomplete CDR3 DNA: TGTGCCAGCAGCACCTTTACCGGGACAGGGGACCACGAG.

In regard to this clone: The read gets to within 3 residues of the CDR3 end, and the germline J gene fills in the rest. The chain links TRBV12-3 or TRBV12-4 to TRBJ1-6; 9 nucleotides agree with TRBD1. V dropped 8 bases and J dropped 7; count of bases not matched to a gene: 3. The CDR3 sequence is 13 residues long. The part of the CDR3 DNA that was read is TGTGCCAGCGGACAGGGGTGGAATTCACCC. This codes for CASGQGWNSP. The whole CDR3 reads CASGQGWNSPLHF.

For this clone: The read gets to within 3 residues of the CDR3 end, and the germline J gene fills in the rest. This chain connects TRBV28 to TRBJ1-1; a weak D match, TRBD1 (5 bases). Germline loops: CDR1 MDHEN, CDR2 SYDVKM. The CDR3 length is 15 residues. V gave up 7 bases and J gave up 5 bases, with 20 bases separating them. The CDR3 reads CASTSYQGVGTEAFF. The covered CDR3 bases are TGTGCCAGCACATCATATCAGGGCGTTGGGACTGAA.

Comments on this clone: The read ends 3 residues shy of where the CDR3 ends; the end is completed using the germline J gene. The chain uses TRBV5-1 and TRBJ2-5; 8 nucleotides match TRBD2. V was pared by 7 bases and J by 5 bases, with 13 bases of the junction left unmatched. The CDR3 loop spans 15 amino acids. The germline gives CDR1 SGHRS, CDR2 YFSETQ. The covered CDR3 bases are TGCGCCAGCTCCCCAGCGGGAGAGCGGGCCGAGACC. This codes for CASSPAGERAET. The entire CDR3 reads CASSPAGERAETQYF. The full variable domain, rest sourced from reference TRBV5-1 and TRBJ2-5, is KAGVTQTPRYLIKTRGQQVTLSCSPISGHRSVSWYQQTPGQGLQFLFEYFSETQRNKGNFPGRFSGRQFSNSRSEMNVSTLELGDSALYLCASSPAGERAETQYFGPGTRLLVL.

With regard to this clone: The read gets to within 3 residues of the CDR3 end, and the germline J gene fills in the rest. The chain has TRBV19 and TRBJ2-3, with a tentative D call TRBD2 (5 bases). The CDR3 spans 14 residues. The germline gives CDR1 LNHDA, CDR2 SQIVND (reference sequence). The CDR3 spells CASSIDLGGQPQYF. CDR3 bases read: TGTGCCAGTAGTATAGATCTAGGAGGCCAGCCG.

Comment on this clone: The observed sequence ends 3 residues before the CDR3 terminus, with the missing tail filled in from the germline J gene. The chain uses TRBV7-3 and TRBJ1-2, with D possibly TRBD1 on 5 matching bases. The CDR3 is made up of 17 amino acids. In germline, CDR1 is SGHTA, CDR2 FQGTGA. The CDR3 DNA, read in part, is TGTGCCAGCAGCCCTGGATGGGGGACTGGCCTCGACAATGAC. This codes for CASSPGWGTGLDND. The complete CDR3 reads CASSPGWGTGLDNDYTF.

Notes on this clone: The sequence runs out 3 residues before the end of the CDR3; the remainder is reconstructed from the germline J gene. This chain links TRBV5-5 with TRBJ2-3, with TRBD1 matching 8 bases. V lost 5 bases, J lost 5 bases, and 7 bases stayed unmatched. The CDR3 consists of 14 residues. Germline CDR1 SGHKS, CDR2 YYEKEE (reference sequence). The sequenced CDR3 bases are TGTGCCAGCAGTCAGGACAGGGCGATAGATACG. Protein sequence: CASSQDRAIDT. The whole CDR3 protein is CASSQDRAIDTQYF.

As for this clone: The read falls 3 residues short of the CDR3 end, and the missing part is taken from the germline J gene. The J gene is TRBJ2-1, the V gene TRBV19; 8 bases are a match to TRBD2. CDR3 length equals 15 residues. The germline gives CDR1 LNHDA, CDR2 SQIVND (reference sequence). J gave up 4 bases and V 1 base, and 3 bases lay outside the gene matches. CDR3 sequence reads: CASSIALAGYNEQFF. Partial CDR3 DNA: TGTGCCAGTAGTATAGCATTAGCGGGGTACAATGAG.

About this clone itself: The read falls 3 residues short of the CDR3 end, and the missing part is taken from the germline J gene. This sequence joins TRBV19 and TRBJ2-2; 12 bases agree with TRBD1. The germline V gene encodes CDR1 LNHDA and CDR2 SQIVND (reference sequence). This CDR3 region has 16 residues. Partial CDR3 DNA: TGTGCCAGTAGTACCTTCACCGGGACAGGGGGCGAAAAG. Translating gives CASSTFTGTGGEK. The full CDR3 reads CASSTFTGTGGEKLFF.

Note on this clone: The read terminates 3 residues before the CDR3 end, so the remaining end is supplied by the germline J gene. The gene calls are TRBV19 and TRBJ2-5; 10 bases align to TRBD2. The CDR3 has 16 amino acids. V gave up 7 bases and J gave up 4 bases; unmatched junction bases: 12. Germline V gene data show CDR1 as LNHDA and CDR2 as SQIVND (reference sequence). The CDR3 spells CASTALAGEDGETQYF. The CDR3 DNA, read in part, is TGTGCCAGTACCGCCCTAGCGGGAGAGGACGGAGAGACC.

As regards this clone: The read comes to an end 3 residues before the CDR3 does, leaving the germline J gene to fill in the end. The gene calls are TRBV12-3 or TRBV12-4 and TRBJ2-4, with 13 bases that match TRBD2. With 5 bases clipped from V and 6 bases from J, the junction kept 10 bases outside the gene matches. CDR3 length: 17 amino acids. The CDR3 spells CASSRRTSGRIGNIQYF. The covered CDR3 bases are TGTGCCAGCAGTCGACGGACTAGCGGGAGAATCGGAAACATT.

Partial CDR3 DNA: TGTGCCAGCAGGGGACTAGCGGGGACCCAAGAGACC. Its protein is CASRGLAGTQET. The entire CDR3 reads CASRGLAGTQETQYF. The V call is TRBV6-2 or TRBV6-3, the J call TRBJ2-5, with 13 positions matching TRBD2. Read sequence stops 3 residues before the CDR3 end, and the germline J gene provides the missing end. The CDR3 sequence is 15 residues long. Per the germline V gene, CDR1 is MNHEY and CDR2 is SVGEGT. The J segment lost 1 base and the V segment lost 6 bases, leaving 2 bases of the junction unmatched.

Points on this clone: The read comes to an end 3 residues before the CDR3 does, leaving the germline J gene to fill in the end. The chain uses TRBV5-1 and TRBJ2-3, with TRBD1 as a possible D gene (6 bases). The V end was cut by 2 bases, the J end by 6 bases, with 13 bases between. Germline CDR1 is SGHRS and CDR2 is YFSETQ. CDR3 length equals 14 residues. Here the CDR3 reads CASSFGGLGDTQYF. The CDR3 bases that were read are TGCGCCAGCAGCTTTGGGGGCCTGGGGGATACG. Based on the CDR3 plus reference TRBV5-1 and TRBJ2-3, the full variable domain is KAGVTQTPRYLIKTRGQQVTLSCSPISGHRSVSWYQQTPGQGLQFLFEYFSETQRNKGNFPGRFSGRQFSNSRSEMNVSTLELGDSALYLCASSFGGLGDTQYFGPGTRLTVL.

Comments on this clone: The DNA ends 3 residues before the CDR3 does, and the rest of the CDR3 is filled in from the germline J gene. The chain uses TRBV30 and TRBJ1-5; D is uncertain. Trimming removed 0 bases at V and 1 base at J, with 4 bases between. The V gene's germline CDR1 is GTSNPN and CDR2 SVGIG (reference sequence). This CDR3 comprises 13 residues. CDR3 DNA, as far as it was read: TGTGCCTGGAGTGTACAGAGCAATCAGCCC. Its protein is CAWSVQSNQP. The whole CDR3 sequence reads CAWSVQSNQPQHF.

Regarding this clone: The observed sequence ends 3 residues before the CDR3 terminus, with the missing tail filled in from the germline J gene. The J gene is TRBJ2-5, the V gene TRBV19; 12 bases line up with TRBD2. Germline CDR1 and CDR2: LNHDA and SQIVND (reference sequence). This CDR3 has 15 residues. The V gene end was trimmed by 7 bases and the J gene end by 7 bases; junction bases not matched to a gene: 10. CDR3 sequence: CASTNLAGGPVTQYF. The CDR3 DNA, read in part, is TGTGCCAGTACCAATCTAGCGGGAGGGCCCGTGACC. Full variable domain (missing parts from reference TRBV19 and TRBJ2-5): DGGITQSPKYLFRKEGQNVTLSCEQNLNHDAMYWYRQDPGQGLRLIYYSQIVNDFQKGDIAEGYSVSREKKESFPLTVTSAQKNPTAFYLCASTNLAGGPVTQYFGPGTRLLVL.

With respect to this clone: The read is 3 residues too short to cover the CDR3 end, so that end is filled in from the germline J gene. The chain is built from TRBV28 and TRBJ2-7; 11 nucleotides line up with TRBD2. V shed 6 bases, J shed 2 bases, and the junction held 9 bases outside the gene matches. Germline V gene data show CDR1 as MDHEN and CDR2 as SYDVKM. The CDR3 runs 16 residues. CDR3 loop: CASRRTSGQRPYEQYF. The sequenced CDR3 bases are TGTGCCAGCAGAAGGACTAGCGGGCAAAGGCCCTACGAG. The full variable domain, rest sourced from reference TRBV28 and TRBJ2-7, is DVKVTQSSRYLVKRTGEKVFLECVQDMDHENMFWYRQDPGLGLRLIYFSYDVKMKEKGDIPEGYSVSREKKERFSLILESASTNQTSMYLCASRRTSGQRPYEQYFGPGTRLTVT.

As concerns this clone: The read ends 3 residues shy of where the CDR3 ends; the end is completed using the germline J gene. The chain recombines TRBV7-8 with TRBJ2-5, with 9 bases identical to TRBD1. The germline gives CDR1 SGHVS, CDR2 FQNEAQ. The V gene end was trimmed by 2 bases and the J gene end by 5 bases; junction bases not matched to a gene: 9. The CDR3 sequence is 16 residues long. Partial CDR3 DNA: TGTGCCAGCAGCTTAAAACGGGACAGGGATGGGGAGACC. Amino acids: CASSLKRDRDGET. The whole CDR3 sequence reads CASSLKRDRDGETQYF.

Of note for this clone: Read sequence stops 3 residues before the CDR3 end, and the germline J gene provides the missing end. V gene TRBV6-1 combines with J gene TRBJ2-3; 10 bases line up with TRBD1. The germline gives CDR1 MNHNS, CDR2 SASEGT. The CDR3 is 18 amino acids. The DNA read from the CDR3 is TGTGCCAGCAGTGAATACTTAACGGGGGACAGGGGTCGTGGGGCG. Its protein is CASSEYLTGDRGRGA. The CDR3 reads in full as CASSEYLTGDRGRGAQYF.

Points on this clone: The missing CDR3 end, 3 residues past where the read stops, is filled in from the germline J gene. The rearrangement uses TRBV5-4 and TRBJ2-3, with a weak D call TRBD1 (5 bases). CDR1 and CDR2 from the germline V gene are SGHNT and YYREEE (reference sequence). The CDR3 is made up of 12 amino acids. V gave up 7 bases and J gave up 1 base, with 7 bases separating them. The CDR3 here is CASGRGTDTQYF. The CDR3 DNA, read in part, is TGTGCCAGCGGCAGGGGCACAGATACG.

With respect to this clone: The read falls 3 residues short of the CDR3 end, and the missing part is taken from the germline J gene. The chain combines TRBV7-9 with TRBJ2-7, with TRBD1 as a possible D gene (5 bases). The germline CDR1 and CDR2 sequences are SEHNR and FQNEAQ (reference sequence). Trimming stripped 8 bases from V and 2 bases from J, with 19 bases between. The CDR3 is 15 amino acids. The sequenced part of the CDR3 DNA is TGTGCCAGCTCTAAGTACGACAGTGAAACCTACGAG. This sequence encodes CASSKYDSETYE. The full CDR3 is CASSKYDSETYEQYF.

Details on this clone: The read gets to within 3 residues of the CDR3 end, and the germline J gene fills in the rest. V is TRBV7-2 and J is TRBJ1-2, with a possible D match to TRBD1 (6 bases). The CDR3 runs to 13 residues. Germline CDR1 reads SGHTA; CDR2 reads FQGNSA. The DNA read from the CDR3 is TGTGCCAGCAGCTTATGGCAGGGGCAGGGC. Protein product: CASSLWQGQG. The entire CDR3 sequence reads CASSLWQGQGYTF.